This record covers a single T cell receptor (beta chain). Its antigen is not identified. This specimen comes from a study of cytomegalovirus exposure and HLA in healthy donors. Regarding the study as a whole: In an earlier analysis, in some 540 donors, most V segments appeared productive either ~87% or ~30% of the time. There were a few CMV-associated chains whose specificity for CMV antigens was confirmed in vitro.

Use of 60 Vbeta and 13 Jbeta primers characterized the PCR. Clones were read by immunoSEQ multiplex PCR, and TCRdb kept only the in-frame ones, dropping some. The sample shows over 120,000 clones, approximately 82% of them seen only once. This clonotype originated in a woman between 55 and 75 years old in good health and CMV-seropositive. The source material was PBMCs.

In nucleotides, the CDR3 is TGTGCCAGCACCCAAGAGGCTGCCAATGAGCAGTTCTTC. Protein: CASTQEAANEQFF. The chain carries TRBV7-9 and TRBJ2-1; the D is unclear. This CDR3 region has 13 residues. The germline gives CDR1 SEHNR, CDR2 FQNEAQ (reference sequence). The germline V and J ends were trimmed by 7 bases and 6 bases, with 13 bases remaining between them. The full variable domain, completed using reference TRBV7-9 and TRBJ2-1, is DTGVSQNPRHKITKRGQNVTFRCDPISEHNRLYWYRQTLGQGPEFLTYFQNEAQLEKSRLLSDRFSAERPKGSFSTLEIQRTEQGDSAMYLCASTQEAANEQFFGPGTRLTVL.